Shown below are 5 T cell receptor beta chains from a single sample sequenced in a study of T cell clonality in common variable immunodeficiency. The method was immunoSEQ multiplex PCR; TCRdb's version includes in-frame clones alone and lacks a portion of them. The table records approximately 50,000 clones without singletons, the ten largest covering about 0.8%. Sequencing was carried out using peripheral blood mononuclear cells. The receptor set was obtained from a person aged 18-69 years in good health.

This clone was observed at least ten times. The CDR3 end lies 3 residues beyond the end of the read and is filled in from the germline J gene. The chain carries TRBV28 and TRBJ1-2; maybe TRBD1 (6 bases). CDR1 is MDHEN, CDR2 SYDVKM, per germline. The CDR3 runs to 14 residues. The V and J ends lost 5 bases and 5 bases respectively, with 15 bases between them. Partial CDR3 DNA: TGTGCCAGCAGTACCACAGGGTTTAGGTATGGC. Translating gives CASSTTGFRYG. In full, the CDR3 reads CASSTTGFRYGYTF.

Remarks on this clone: The read ends 3 residues early relative to the CDR3; the germline J gene fills the gap. The J gene is TRBJ1-2, the V gene TRBV2, with 9 bases aligning to TRBD1. The CDR3 extends over 14 amino acids. The germline V gene has CDR1 SNHLY and CDR2 FYNNEI. The sequenced part of the CDR3 DNA is TGTGCCAGCAGCGCCGGGACAGGGATTCAAGGC. Translated, it gives CASSAGTGIQG. The CDR3 in full is CASSAGTGIQGYTF. Supplemented by reference TRBV2 and TRBJ1-2, the full variable domain reads EPEVTQTPSHQVTQMGQEVILRCVPISNHLYFYWYRQILGQKVEFLVSFYNNEISEKSEIFDDQFSVERPDGSNFTLKIRSTKLEDSAMYFCASSAGTGIQGYTFGSGTRLTVV.

This clone appeared many times. The read gets to within 3 residues of the CDR3 end, and the germline J gene fills in the rest. The chain couples TRBV12-3 or TRBV12-4 to TRBJ2-2, with 9 bases lining up with TRBD1. J gave up 7 bases and V 6 bases, and 15 bases lay outside the gene matches. This CDR3 region has 17 residues. CDR3 in amino acids: CASRTGTGHPRDGELFF. CDR3 DNA (partial): TGTGCCAGCAGAACCGGGACAGGGCACCCGCGGGACGGGGAG.

This clone was detected ten times or more. The read terminates 3 residues before the CDR3 end, so the remaining end is supplied by the germline J gene. V usage is TRBV20-1 and J usage is TRBJ2-2; 7 positions match TRBD1. Germline V CDR1 and CDR2: DFQATT, SNEGSKA (reference sequence). This CDR3 is 15 amino acids long. CDR3: CSARKPGQSNSPLFF. CDR3 bases read: TGCAGTGCTAGAAAACCGGGACAGTCAAATTCACCG.

Many counts were recorded for this clone. The missing CDR3 end, 3 residues past where the read stops, is filled in from the germline J gene. This chain uses TRBV12-3 or TRBV12-4 with TRBJ2-2; TRBD1 might be the D (6 bases). Trimming cost V 6 bases and J 1 base, with 9 bases left between them. The CDR3 length is 14 residues. CDR3 DNA (partial): TGTGCCAGCAGGTACAGGGAGAACACCGGGGAG. As protein: CASRYRENTGE. In full, the CDR3 is CASRYRENTGELFF.